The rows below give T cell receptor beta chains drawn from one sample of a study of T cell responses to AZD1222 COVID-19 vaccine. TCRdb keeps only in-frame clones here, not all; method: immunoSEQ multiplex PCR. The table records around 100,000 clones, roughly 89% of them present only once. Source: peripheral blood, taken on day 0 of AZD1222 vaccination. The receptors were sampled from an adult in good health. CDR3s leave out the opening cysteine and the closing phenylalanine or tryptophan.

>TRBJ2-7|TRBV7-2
ASSSSSDRVEQY
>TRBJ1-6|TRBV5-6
ASSGGSGYSPLH
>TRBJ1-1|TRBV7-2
ASSLGGELAAF
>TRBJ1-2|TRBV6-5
ASEGSYRADGYT
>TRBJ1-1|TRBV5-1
ASSRGTGESQTTEAF
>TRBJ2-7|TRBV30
AFGLAYEQY
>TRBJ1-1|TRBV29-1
SVERDPQNTEAF
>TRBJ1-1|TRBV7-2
ASSLVLWNTEAF
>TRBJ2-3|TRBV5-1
ASSSLTSGNVEEPTDTQY
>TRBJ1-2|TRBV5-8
ASSSWTGVYGYT
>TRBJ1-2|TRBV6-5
ASDIGDRGRGYT
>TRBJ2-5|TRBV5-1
ASSRRQVQETQY
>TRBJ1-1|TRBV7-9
ASSLSSGWAEAF
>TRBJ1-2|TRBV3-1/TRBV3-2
ASSAAGSSTYGYT
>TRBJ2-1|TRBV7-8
ASSLDLAFSYNEQF
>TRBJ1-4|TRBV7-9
ASSPPGTGRNEKLF
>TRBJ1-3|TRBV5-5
ASSSGGNTIY
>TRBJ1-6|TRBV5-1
ASSGDTGVGSPLH
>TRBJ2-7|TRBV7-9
ASSSSNEQY
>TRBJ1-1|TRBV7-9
ASSSPRALNTEAF
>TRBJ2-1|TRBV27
ASSLGLEEF
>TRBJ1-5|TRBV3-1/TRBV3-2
ASSQAGRTDQPQH
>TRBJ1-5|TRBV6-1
ASSALGGNSHQPQH
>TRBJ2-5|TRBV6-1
ASSEARFPGEETQY
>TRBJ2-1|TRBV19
ASSSGRESNEQF
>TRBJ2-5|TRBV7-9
ASSYGLSVGVETQY
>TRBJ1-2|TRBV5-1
ASSLRSQGSNYGYT
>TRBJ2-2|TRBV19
ASSMKGIENTGELF
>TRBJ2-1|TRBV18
ASSPSRVEEQF
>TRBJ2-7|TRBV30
AWSDGTVYEQY
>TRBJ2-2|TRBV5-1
ASSFGGGTAENTGELF
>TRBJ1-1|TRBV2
ASTRQLMNTEAF
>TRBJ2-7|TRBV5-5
ASRVATGTYEQY
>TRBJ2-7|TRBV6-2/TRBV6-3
ASSSRGTSGSIEQY
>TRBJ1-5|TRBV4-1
ASTPNDTPVNQPQH
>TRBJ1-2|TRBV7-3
ASSLGGRILGYT
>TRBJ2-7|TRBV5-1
ASSVRPGTGLYEQY